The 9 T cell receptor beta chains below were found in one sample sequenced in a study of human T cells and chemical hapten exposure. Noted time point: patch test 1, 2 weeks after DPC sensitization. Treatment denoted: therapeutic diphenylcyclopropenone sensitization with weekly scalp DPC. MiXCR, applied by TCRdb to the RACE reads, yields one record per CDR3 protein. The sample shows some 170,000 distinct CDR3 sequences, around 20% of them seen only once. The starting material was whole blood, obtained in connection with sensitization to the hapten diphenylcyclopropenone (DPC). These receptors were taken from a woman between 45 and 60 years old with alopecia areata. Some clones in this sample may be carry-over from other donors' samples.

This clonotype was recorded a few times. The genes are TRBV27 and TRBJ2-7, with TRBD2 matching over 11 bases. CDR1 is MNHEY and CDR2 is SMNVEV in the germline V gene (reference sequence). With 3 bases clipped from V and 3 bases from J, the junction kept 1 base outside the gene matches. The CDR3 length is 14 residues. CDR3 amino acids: CASSFSGRGYEQYF. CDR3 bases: TGTGCCAGCAGTTTTAGCGGGAGGGGCTACGAGCAGTACTTC.

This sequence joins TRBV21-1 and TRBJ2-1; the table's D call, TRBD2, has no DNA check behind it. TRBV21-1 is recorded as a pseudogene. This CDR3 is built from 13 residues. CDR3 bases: TGTCCCATGAGTCCGCGGGAAGTCAATGAGCAGTTCTTC. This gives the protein CPMSPREVNEQFF.

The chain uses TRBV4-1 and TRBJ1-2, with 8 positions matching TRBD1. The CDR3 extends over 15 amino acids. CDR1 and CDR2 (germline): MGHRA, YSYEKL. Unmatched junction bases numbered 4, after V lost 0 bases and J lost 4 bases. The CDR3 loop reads CASSQEGTGSYGYTF. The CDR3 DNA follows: TGCGCCAGCAGCCAAGAGGGGACAGGTAGCTATGGCTACACCTTC.

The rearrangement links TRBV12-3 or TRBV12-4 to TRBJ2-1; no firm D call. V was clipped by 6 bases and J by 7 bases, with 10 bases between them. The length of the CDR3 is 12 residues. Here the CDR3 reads CASSPLSNEQFF. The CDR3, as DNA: TGTGCCAGCAGCCCTTTAAGTAATGAGCAGTTCTTC.

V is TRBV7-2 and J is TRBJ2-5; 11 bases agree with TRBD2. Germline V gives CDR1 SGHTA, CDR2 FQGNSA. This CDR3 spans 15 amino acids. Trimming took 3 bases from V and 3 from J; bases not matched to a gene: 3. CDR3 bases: TGTGCCAGCAGCTTCACGGGACTAGCGGAAGAGACCCAGTACTTC. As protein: CASSFTGLAEETQYF.

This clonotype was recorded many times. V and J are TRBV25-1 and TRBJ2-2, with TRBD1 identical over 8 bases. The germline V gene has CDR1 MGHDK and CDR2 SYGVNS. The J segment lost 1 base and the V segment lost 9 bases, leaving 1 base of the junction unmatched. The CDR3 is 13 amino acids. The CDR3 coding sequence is TGTGCCAGTGACAGGGGGAACACCGGGGAGCTGTTTTTT. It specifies CASDRGNTGELFF.

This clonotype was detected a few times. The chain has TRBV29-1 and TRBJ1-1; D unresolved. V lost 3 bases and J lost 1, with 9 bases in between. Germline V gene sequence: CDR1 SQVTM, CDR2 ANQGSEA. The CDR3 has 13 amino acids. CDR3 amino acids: CSVDVLQNTEAFF. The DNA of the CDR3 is TGCAGCGTTGACGTACTGCAGAACACTGAAGCTTTCTTT.

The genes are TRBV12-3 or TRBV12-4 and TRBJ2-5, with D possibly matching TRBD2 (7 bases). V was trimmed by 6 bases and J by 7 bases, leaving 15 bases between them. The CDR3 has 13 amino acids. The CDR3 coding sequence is TGTGCCAGCAGCCCCGGGGGGCCAGGGACCCAGTACTTC. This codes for CASSPGGPGTQYF.

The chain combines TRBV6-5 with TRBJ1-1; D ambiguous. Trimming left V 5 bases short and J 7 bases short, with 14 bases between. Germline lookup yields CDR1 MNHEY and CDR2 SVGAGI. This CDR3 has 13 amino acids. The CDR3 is CASSDARRNEAFF. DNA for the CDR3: TGTGCCAGCAGTGACGCCCGACGGAATGAAGCTTTCTTT.